Below are 15 T cell receptor beta chains sequenced from a single sample in a study of T cells in Graves' hyperthyroidism and ophthalmopathy. Using RNA transcripts as the source, TCR beta CDR3 regions were amplified. The primer set for the first-round RT-PCR of the TCR CDR3 was HTBI. TCRdb processed the multiplex PCR reads anew with MiXCR; each CDR3 protein has one entry. The sample consists of 490,000 or so distinct CDR3 sequences, 15% to 20% of them appearing once. The sample taken for sequencing was blood. These receptors were obtained from a woman under 40 with Graves' ophthalmopathy.

This chain uses TRBV7-9 with TRBJ2-1, with 8 bases fitting TRBD2. Germline V gene data show CDR1 as SEHNR and CDR2 as FQNEAQ (reference sequence). This CDR3 spans 14 amino acids. Unmatched junction bases numbered 6, after V lost 6 bases and J lost 5 bases. CDR3: CASRSTSGHNEQFF. The CDR3 DNA is TGTGCCAGCAGAAGCACTAGCGGCCACAATGAGCAGTTCTTC.

The sample holds many counts of this clonotype. V gene TRBV5-1 combines with J gene TRBJ2-1; unclear D gene. Between the trimmed V and J ends, which lost 2 bases and 8 bases, there was a span of 14 bases. The CDR3 is 14 amino acids. Germline V lookup: CDR1 SGHRS, CDR2 YFSETQ. CDR3 loop: CASSFVGSGDEQFF. Written as DNA, the CDR3 is TGCGCCAGCAGCTTCGTCGGATCTGGCGATGAGCAGTTCTTC. Filled out from reference TRBV5-1 and TRBJ2-1, the complete variable domain reads KAGVTQTPRYLIKTRGQQVTLSCSPISGHRSVSWYQQTPGQGLQFLFEYFSETQRNKGNFPGRFSGRQFSNSRSEMNVSTLELGDSALYLCASSFVGSGDEQFFGPGTRLTVL.

This clonotype was observed many times. The V gene is TRBV4-1, the J gene TRBJ1-2, with D unresolved. The CDR3 length is 15 residues. The germline V gene encodes CDR1 MGHRA and CDR2 YSYEKL. With 0 bases removed from V and 5 bases from J, the gap between germline ends came to 13 bases. CDR3 DNA: TGCGCCAGCAGCCAAGATGATTCCGACTGGTATGGCTACACCTTC. Amino acids: CASSQDDSDWYGYTF.

This clonotype was recorded a few times. The chain combines TRBV7-6 with TRBJ1-4; possible D gene TRBD1, 5 bases. Germline V gene data show CDR1 as SGHVS and CDR2 as FNYEAQ. The CDR3 loop spans 15 amino acids. The V end lost 0 bases, the J end lost 5 bases, and 10 bases lay between the germline ends. The CDR3 region has the DNA TGTGCCAGCAGCTTAGCGCAAGGGGTGAATGAAAAACTGTTTTTT. As protein: CASSLAQGVNEKLFF.

The V and J genes are TRBV25-1 and TRBJ1-4; tentatively, D is TRBD1 (6 bases). CDR3 size: 15 residues. V was trimmed by 4 bases and J by 8 bases, leaving 17 bases between them. Germline V gives CDR1 MGHDK, CDR2 SYGVNS. The CDR3 nucleotides are TGTGCCAGCAGTGCGGATAGGGGGGTTCGAGAAAAACTGTTTTTT. This gives the protein CASSADRGVREKLFF.

This clonotype was picked up many times. V and J are TRBV28 and TRBJ2-7, with TRBD2 matching 8 bases. The CDR3 consists of 15 residues. Germline loops: CDR1 MDHEN, CDR2 SYDVKM. V shed 5 bases, J shed 0 bases, and the junction held 6 bases outside the gene matches. The CDR3 region is CASSGPGRGSYEQYF. The CDR3 DNA sequence: TGTGCCAGCAGTGGACCCGGGAGGGGCTCCTACGAGCAGTACTTC.

This clonotype was seen only a few times. The chain employs TRBV5-1 and TRBJ1-2, with 9 bases aligning to TRBD1. The CDR3 is made up of 15 amino acids. Germline CDR1 SGHRS, CDR2 YFSETQ. J gave up 4 bases and V 4 bases, and 8 bases lay outside the gene matches. The CDR3 spells CASSVPGQGSYGYTF. The CDR3 DNA follows: TGCGCCAGCAGCGTCCCGGGACAGGGTAGCTATGGCTACACCTTC.

This clonotype was counted between two and nine times. The chain recombines TRBV7-2 with TRBJ2-3; 7 positions match TRBD2. Germline values: CDR1 SGHTA, CDR2 FQGNSA. V lost 3 bases and J lost 6; bases outside the gene matches: 6. This CDR3 contains 14 residues. The CDR3 region has the DNA TGTGCCAGCAGCTTCACGACTAGCTCGGATACGCAGTATTTT. Translating gives CASSFTTSSDTQYF.

This clonotype was observed many times. V is TRBV27 and J is TRBJ2-1; no definite D call. This CDR3 has 13 residues. CDR1 MNHEY and CDR2 SMNVEV come from the germline V gene (reference sequence). V lost 6 bases and J lost 6, with 12 bases in between. CDR3 sequence reads: CASRRLIFNEQFF. The CDR3 bases are TGTGCCAGCAGGAGACTCATATTCAATGAGCAGTTCTTC.

This clonotype turned up a few times. A junction end diverges from the germline sequence, so it may reflect a read error. The chain's CDR3 is CASTLEQGSGANVLTF. CDR3 DNA sequence: TGTGCCAGCACCTTAGAACAGGGCTCTGGGGCCAACGTCCTGACTTTC. This chain links TRBV13 with TRBJ2-6; D is perhaps TRBD1 (6 bases). Germline-derived CDR1 and CDR2 are PRHDT and FYEKMQ (reference sequence). This CDR3 has 16 amino acids.

This clonotype was observed at least ten times. The chain links TRBV28 to TRBJ2-1; D possibly corresponds to TRBD2 (6 bases). Germline CDR1 MDHEN, CDR2 SYDVKM. This CDR3 comprises 12 residues. The germline V and J ends were trimmed by 5 bases and 9 bases, with 11 bases remaining between them. The CDR3 sequence is CASSRGSPEQFF. CDR3 coding DNA: TGTGCCAGCAGTCGGGGGTCTCCTGAGCAGTTCTTC.

The chain links TRBV20-1 to TRBJ1-6, with 8 bases aligning to TRBD1. Trimming removed 5 bases from V and 7 bases from J; junction bases left unmatched: 10. The CDR3 totals 15 residues. CDR1 DFQATT and CDR2 SNEGSKA come from the germline V gene (reference sequence). CDR3 loop: CSAEETGVGNSPLHF. In nucleotides, the CDR3 is TGCAGTGCTGAGGAGACAGGGGTAGGGAATTCACCCCTCCACTTT.

This clonotype came up many times. The CDR3 protein is CASSPSGRRTGELFF. In nucleotides, the CDR3 is TGTGCCAGCAGCCCCAGCGGGAGAAGAACCGGGGAGCTGTTTTTT. V and J are TRBV3-1 and TRBJ2-2; 8 nucleotides agree with TRBD2. The CDR3 spans 15 residues. Germline CDR1 is LGHDT and CDR2 is YNNKEL (reference sequence). V lost 4 bases and J lost 5; bases outside the gene matches: 6. The entire variable domain, with the rest obtained from reference TRBV3-1 and TRBJ2-2, is as follows: DTAVSQTPKYLVTQMGNDKSIKCEQNLGHDTMYWYKQDSKKFLKIMFSYNNKELIINETVPNRFSPKSPDKAHLNLHINSLELGDSAVYFCASSPSGRRTGELFFGEGSRLTVL.

Many counts were recorded for this clonotype. The chain carries TRBV11-2 and TRBJ2-1; D uncertain. Germline CDR1 is SGHAT and CDR2 is FQNNGV. V was cut by 5 bases and J by 8 bases, with 13 bases left in between. The CDR3 contains 13 residues. The CDR3 DNA sequence: TGTGCCAGCAGCATTTTCGCTGAGTATGAGCAGTTCTTC. Its protein is CASSIFAEYEQFF.

This clonotype turned up a few times. The chain uses TRBV12-3 or TRBV12-4 and TRBJ1-1; D gene ambiguous. V was shortened by 3 bases and J by 0 bases, with 14 bases between the two germline ends. The CDR3 spans 16 residues. CDR3 region: CASSFDATALNTEAFF. CDR3 coding DNA: TGTGCCAGCAGTTTTGACGCAACAGCTTTGAACACTGAAGCTTTCTTT.